The 22 T cell receptor beta chains given below trace back to one sample, sequenced in a study of shared clonotypes between healthy human individuals. Sequencing was performed with immunoSEQ multiplex PCR; in TCRdb, only in-frame clones are kept and a portion is missing. The table shows more than 2,000,000 clones, with over 85% occurring only once. Sequencing was carried out using naive CD4+ T cells from PBMCs. As for subset: CD45RA+ positively selected. The receptors come from a man aged 18 to 30 in good health. Some clones in this sample may be carry-over from other donors' samples.

The chain uses TRBV5-1 and TRBJ2-3; 7 nucleotides line up with TRBD1. This CDR3 is built from 16 residues. The V and J ends lost 3 bases and 0 bases, in that order; junction bases with no gene match: 7. Germline CDR1 SGHRS, CDR2 YFSETQ. CDR3 in amino acids: CASSYMGQTSTDTQYF. As DNA, the CDR3 is TGCGCCAGCAGCTACATGGGACAGACTAGCACAGATACGCAGTATTTT.

The chain carries TRBV7-6 and TRBJ2-7; 7 positions match TRBD1. This CDR3 spans 15 amino acids. Germline V gene sequence: CDR1 SGHVS, CDR2 FNYEAQ. After removal of 1 base from V and 0 bases from J, the junction contained 3 bases not matched to a gene. CDR3 nucleotide sequence: TGTGCCAGCAGCTTAGGGGGACAGAGCTCCTACGAGCAGTACTTC. Translating gives CASSLGGQSSYEQYF.

The chain is built from TRBV4-3 and TRBJ2-5; 12 bases match TRBD2. V lost 5 bases, J lost 5 bases, and 6 bases stayed unmatched. CDR3 length equals 15 residues. Germline CDR1 and CDR2: LGHNA and YSLEER. The CDR3 DNA reads as TGCGCCAGCAGCAAACGGACTAGCGGGATTGAGACCCAGTACTTC. It specifies CASSKRTSGIETQYF.

The table lists this clone with a few counts. Additional DNA sequences in this sample encode the identical CDR3. The genes are TRBV15 and TRBJ1-5, with D uncertain. The germline gives CDR1 LNHNV, CDR2 YYDKDF (reference sequence). The CDR3 consists of 13 residues. The V end lost 0 bases, the J end lost 6 bases, and 6 bases lay between the germline ends. Written as DNA, the CDR3 is TGTGCCACCAGCAGAGATCGGGGTCAGCCCCAGCATTTT. Translated: CATSRDRGQPQHF.

This chain connects TRBV18 to TRBJ2-1; the match to TRBD2 covers 13 bases. Germline V gene data show CDR1 as KGHSH and CDR2 as LQKENI. The CDR3 runs to 16 residues. Trimming removed 4 bases from V and 7 bases from J; junction bases left unmatched: 7. For the CDR3, the DNA is TGTGCCAGCTCACTCAATTGGGGACTAGCGGGGAATGAGCAGTTCTTC. It codes for CASSLNWGLAGNEQFF.

Details on this clone: The same CDR3 arises from other DNA sequences in this sample as well. V and J are TRBV5-1 and TRBJ2-7, with 8 bases lining up with TRBD1. Losses at the gene ends were 4 bases for V and 1 base for J; bases not matched to a gene: 4. The CDR3 sequence is 14 residues long. Germline assignment: CDR1 SGHRS and CDR2 YFSETQ. The chain's CDR3 is CASSDTGGSYEQYF. The DNA of the CDR3 is TGCGCCAGCAGCGATACAGGGGGATCCTACGAGCAGTACTTC.

A note on this clone: The sample has other DNA sequences that encode this CDR3 too. The genes are TRBV9 and TRBJ1-1; D gene uncertain. CDR1 and CDR2 from the germline V gene are SGDLS and YYNGEE. This CDR3 comprises 14 residues. V was shortened by 0 bases and J by 0 bases, with 6 bases between the two germline ends. CDR3 residues: CASSVAPMNTEAFF. The CDR3 bases are TGTGCCAGCAGCGTAGCACCCATGAACACTGAAGCTTTCTTT.

V usage is TRBV5-1 and J usage is TRBJ2-2; no firm D call. V was trimmed by 4 bases and J by 0 bases, leaving 13 bases between them. The germline V gene encodes CDR1 SGHRS and CDR2 YFSETQ. This CDR3 region has 16 residues. CDR3 coding DNA: TGCGCCAGCAGCCCATGGACCCTTGCGAACACCGGGGAGCTGTTTTTT. This gives the protein CASSPWTLANTGELFF.

V usage is TRBV28 and J usage is TRBJ1-2; 8 bases fit TRBD1. The junction had 13 bases not matched to a gene; V was cut back by 5 bases and J by 8 bases. The germline CDR1 and CDR2 sequences are MDHEN and SYDVKM. The CDR3 extends over 15 amino acids. The CDR3 is CASSQPGTGRRGYTF. The CDR3 nucleotides are TGTGCCAGCAGTCAACCCGGGACAGGCCGCAGGGGCTACACCTTC.

The rearrangement joins TRBV27 to TRBJ1-4; TRBD1 matches at 7 bases. The J segment lost 7 bases and the V segment lost 2 bases, leaving 7 bases of the junction unmatched. The CDR3 runs 15 residues. Germline CDR1 is MNHEY and CDR2 is SMNVEV (reference sequence). This CDR3 reads CASSLRDRASEKLFF. DNA of the CDR3: TGTGCCAGCAGTTTACGAGACAGGGCTAGTGAAAAACTGTTTTTT.

This chain's CDR3 is CASSQGFRGEAGELFF. The DNA for the CDR3 is TGTGCCAGCAGCCAAGGTTTCAGGGGTGAGGCCGGGGAGCTGTTTTTT. This chain links TRBV14 with TRBJ2-2, with D maybe TRBD1 (6 bases). Looked up from germline, CDR1 is SGHDN and CDR2 is FVKESK. With 1 base removed from V and 6 bases from J, the gap between germline ends came to 15 bases. This CDR3 is 16 amino acids long.

This clone has more than one count but fewer than ten. This chain connects TRBV2 to TRBJ1-4, with TRBD1 as a possible D gene (6 bases). The CDR3 length is 15 residues. The germline V gene has CDR1 SNHLY and CDR2 FYNNEI. Trimming cost V 5 bases and J 3 bases, with 13 bases left between them. CDR3 in DNA: TGTGCCAGCAGTCCTAACAGGGTGTCTAATGAAAAACTGTTTTTT. As protein: CASSPNRVSNEKLFF.

This chain links TRBV5-1 with TRBJ1-1; TRBD1 aligns across 9 bases. Germline V CDR1 and CDR2: SGHRS, YFSETQ. This CDR3 contains 15 residues. The V and J ends lost 0 bases and 5 bases, in that order; junction bases with no gene match: 5. CDR3 in amino acids: CASSLAGTGWTEAFF. The DNA for the CDR3 is TGCGCCAGCAGCTTGGCCGGGACAGGGTGGACTGAAGCTTTCTTT.

On this clone itself: Other DNA sequences in the same sample also yield this CDR3. The gene calls are TRBV6-5 and TRBJ2-3; D gene ambiguous. V was trimmed by 0 bases and J by 8 bases, leaving 6 bases between them. Germline V CDR1 and CDR2: MNHEY, SVGAGI. The CDR3 is made up of 12 amino acids. CDR3 DNA: TGTGCCAGCAGTTACTCAACGGGTACGCAGTATTTT. Translating it yields CASSYSTGTQYF.

The gene calls are TRBV15 and TRBJ2-1; D possibly corresponds to TRBD1 (6 bases). Germline assignment: CDR1 LNHNV and CDR2 YYDKDF (reference sequence). Trimming took 1 base from V and 10 from J, leaving 23 bases between them. This CDR3 comprises 17 residues. Here the CDR3 reads CATSRGTPGRGTREQFF. DNA of the CDR3: TGTGCCACCAGCAGAGGAACCCCGGGCAGGGGCACAAGGGAGCAGTTCTTC.

This sequence joins TRBV27 and TRBJ2-3, with TRBD1 matching over 10 bases. Germline V CDR1 and CDR2: MNHEY, SMNVEV (reference sequence). V lost 5 bases and J lost 10; bases outside the gene matches: 6. The CDR3 spans 13 residues. CDR3 coding DNA: TGTGCCAGCAGTCTCGGGACAGGGGTGGCGCAGTATTTT. Its protein product is CASSLGTGVAQYF.

The chain joins TRBV7-3 to TRBJ2-7, with D possibly being TRBD2 (6 bases). The germline V and J ends were trimmed by 4 bases and 5 bases, with 15 bases remaining between them. The CDR3 sequence is 14 residues long. Germline V gene sequence: CDR1 SGHTA, CDR2 FQGTGA. The CDR3 nucleotides read TGTGCCAGCAGCTCCTCTGGGGGAGGCGACGAGCAGTACTTC. As protein: CASSSSGGGDEQYF.

This clone was recorded once. V usage is TRBV5-1 and J usage is TRBJ2-7; D gene uncertain. Germline values: CDR1 SGHRS, CDR2 YFSETQ. With 3 bases removed from V and 3 bases from J, the gap between germline ends came to 13 bases. The CDR3 covers 14 residues. CDR3 region: CASSSPGSGYEQYF. DNA for the CDR3: TGCGCCAGCAGCTCCCCCGGGTCGGGCTACGAGCAGTACTTC. Together with reference TRBV5-1 and TRBJ2-7, the CDR3 gives the full variable domain: KAGVTQTPRYLIKTRGQQVTLSCSPISGHRSVSWYQQTPGQGLQFLFEYFSETQRNKGNFPGRFSGRQFSNSRSEMNVSTLELGDSALYLCASSSPGSGYEQYFGPGTRLTVT.

The V and J genes are TRBV5-1 and TRBJ2-1; no definite D call. The CDR3 totals 23 residues. Germline-derived CDR1 and CDR2 are SGHRS and YFSETQ. The germline V and J ends were trimmed by 2 bases and 3 bases, with 36 bases remaining between them. The CDR3 DNA sequence: TGCGCCAGCAGCTTTTTCCCTCACAAGACTGACGTTTTCCCCTCCCACCTCTACAATGAGCAGTTCTTC. It encodes CASSFFPHKTDVFPSHLYNEQFF.

In regard to this clone: At the DNA level, this CDR3 is encoded by other sequences in the same sample as well. The V and J genes are TRBV28 and TRBJ1-1, with D uncertain. The CDR3 extends over 13 amino acids. Germline V gene data show CDR1 as MDHEN and CDR2 as SYDVKM. V lost 5 bases, J lost 1 base, and 8 bases lay in between. CDR3 region: CASSRRENTEAFF. CDR3 nucleotides: TGTGCCAGCAGTAGGCGGGAGAACACTGAAGCTTTCTTT.

The chain links TRBV18 to TRBJ2-7; D is unresolved. The CDR3 has 13 amino acids. Germline V gene lookup returns CDR1 KGHSH and CDR2 LQKENI. V was pared by 6 bases and J by 1 base, with 10 bases between. The DNA for the CDR3 is TGTGCCAGCTCGAAAGCCCCATCCTACGAGCAGTACTTC. Protein product: CASSKAPSYEQYF.

The chain employs TRBV5-1 and TRBJ1-4; tentative D call: TRBD1 (5 bases). Trimming removed 2 bases at V and 7 bases at J, with 21 bases between. The germline gives CDR1 SGHRS, CDR2 YFSETQ. The CDR3 has 17 residues. The CDR3: CASSFAYVGGRSEKLFF. The CDR3 DNA reads as TGCGCCAGCAGCTTTGCGTACGTCGGGGGAAGGAGTGAAAAACTGTTTTTT.